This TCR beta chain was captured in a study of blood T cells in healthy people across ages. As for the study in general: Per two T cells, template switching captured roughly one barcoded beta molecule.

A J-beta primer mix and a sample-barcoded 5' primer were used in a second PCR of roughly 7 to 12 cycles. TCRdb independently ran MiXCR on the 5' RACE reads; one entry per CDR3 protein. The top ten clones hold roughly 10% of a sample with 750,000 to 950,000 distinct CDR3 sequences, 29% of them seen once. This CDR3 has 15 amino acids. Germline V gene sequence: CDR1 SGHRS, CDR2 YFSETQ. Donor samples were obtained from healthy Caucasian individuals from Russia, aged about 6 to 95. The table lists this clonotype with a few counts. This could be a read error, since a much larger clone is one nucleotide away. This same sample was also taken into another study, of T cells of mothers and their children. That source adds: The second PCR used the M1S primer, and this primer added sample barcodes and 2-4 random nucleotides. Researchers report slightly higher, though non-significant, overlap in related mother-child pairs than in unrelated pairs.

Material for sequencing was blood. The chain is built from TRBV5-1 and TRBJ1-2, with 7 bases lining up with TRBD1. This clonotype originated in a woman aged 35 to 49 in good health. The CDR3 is CASSQGTVGDYGHTF. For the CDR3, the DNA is TGCGCCAGCAGCCAAGGGACAGTCGGGGACTATGGCCACACCTTC.